Listed here is a single T cell receptor (beta chain). The data were obtained in a study of blood T cell repertoires in COVID-19. CDR3 length equals 16 residues. V lost 1 base and J 1 base, leaving 12 bases between the germline ends. Germline-derived CDR1 and CDR2 are SGHVS and FQNEAQ. The data were produced by immunoSEQ multiplex PCR, yet TCRdb's version contains in-frame clones alone and is incomplete. The sample has just over 250,000 clones; over 70% are singletons. Sequencing was done on a sample of peripheral blood. The sequence came from a woman aged 65 to 85 with COVID-19, enrolled during active disease. The chain is built from TRBV7-8 and TRBJ2-3; possibly TRBD2 for D (6 bases). In DNA form, the CDR3 reads TGTGCCAGCAGCTTAGTGGCGGGAATGGGCACAGATACGCAGTATTTT. Its translation is CASSLVAGMGTDTQYF.